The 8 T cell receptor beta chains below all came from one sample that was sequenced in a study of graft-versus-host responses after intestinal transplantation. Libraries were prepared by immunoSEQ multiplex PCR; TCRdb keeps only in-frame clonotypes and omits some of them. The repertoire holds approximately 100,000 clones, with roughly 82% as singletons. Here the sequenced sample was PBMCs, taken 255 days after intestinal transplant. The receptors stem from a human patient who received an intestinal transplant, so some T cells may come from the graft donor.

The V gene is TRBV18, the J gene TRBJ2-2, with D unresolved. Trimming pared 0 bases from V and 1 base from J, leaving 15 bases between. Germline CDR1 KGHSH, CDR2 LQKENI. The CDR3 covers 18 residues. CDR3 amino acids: CASSPPNLQLGNTGELFF. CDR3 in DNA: TGTGCCAGCTCACCACCAAACCTACAGCTAGGGAACACCGGGGAGCTGTTTTTT. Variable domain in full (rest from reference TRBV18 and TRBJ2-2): NAGVMQNPRHLVRRRGQEARLRCSPMKGHSHVYWYRQLPEEGLKFMVYLQKENIIDESGMPKERFSAEFPKEGPSILRIQQVVRGDSAAYFCASSPPNLQLGNTGELFFGEGSRLTVL.

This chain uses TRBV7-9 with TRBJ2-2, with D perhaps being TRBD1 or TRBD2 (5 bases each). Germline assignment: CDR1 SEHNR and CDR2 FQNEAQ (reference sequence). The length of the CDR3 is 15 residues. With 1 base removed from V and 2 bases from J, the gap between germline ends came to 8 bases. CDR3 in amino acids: CASSLGGANTGELFF. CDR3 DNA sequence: TGTGCCAGCAGCTTAGGAGGGGCTAACACCGGGGAGCTGTTTTTT.

This CDR3 is CASSLSSGGYEQYF. The DNA of the CDR3 is TGCGCCAGCAGCTTGAGTTCAGGGGGCTACGAGCAGTACTTC. The chain joins TRBV5-1 to TRBJ2-7; 7 bases match TRBD1. Looked up from germline, CDR1 is SGHRS and CDR2 is YFSETQ. The CDR3 runs 14 residues. V shed 1 base and J 3 bases; nucleotides not matched to a gene: 4. The full variable domain, in which reference TRBV5-1 and TRBJ2-7 provide the parts outside the CDR3, is KAGVTQTPRYLIKTRGQQVTLSCSPISGHRSVSWYQQTPGQGLQFLFEYFSETQRNKGNFPGRFSGRQFSNSRSEMNVSTLELGDSALYLCASSLSSGGYEQYFGPGTRLTVT.

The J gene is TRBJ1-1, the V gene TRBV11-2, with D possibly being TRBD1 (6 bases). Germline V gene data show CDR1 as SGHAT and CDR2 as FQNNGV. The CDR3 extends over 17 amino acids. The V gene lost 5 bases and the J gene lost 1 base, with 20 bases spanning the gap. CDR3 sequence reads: CASSVVRGRVRNTEAFF. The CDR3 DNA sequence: TGTGCCAGCAGCGTAGTCCGGGGGCGGGTTAGGAACACTGAAGCTTTCTTT.

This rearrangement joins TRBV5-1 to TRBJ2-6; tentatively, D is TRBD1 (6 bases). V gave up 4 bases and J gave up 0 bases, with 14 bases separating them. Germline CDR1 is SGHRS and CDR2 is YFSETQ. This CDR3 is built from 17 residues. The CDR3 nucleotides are TGCGCCAGCAGCCCTGGGGGCACCTACTCTGGGGCCAACGTCCTGACTTTC. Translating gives CASSPGGTYSGANVLTF.

CDR3 sequence reads: CAWSTGTSGGARQFF. Written as DNA, the CDR3 is TGTGCCTGGAGTACCGGGACTAGCGGGGGGGCAAGGCAGTTCTTC. V and J are TRBV30 and TRBJ2-1, with 16 bases fitting TRBD2. The CDR3 is 15 residues long. The V gene's germline CDR1 is GTSNPN and CDR2 SVGIG (reference sequence). The V and J ends lost 2 bases and 12 bases, in that order; junction bases with no gene match: 7.

CDR3 region: CASRTDRAQETQYF. The CDR3 DNA sequence: TGTGCCAGCAGGACGGACAGGGCGCAAGAGACCCAGTACTTC. The chain employs TRBV6-6 and TRBJ2-5, with TRBD1 identical over 8 bases. V lost 6 bases and J lost 2; bases outside the gene matches: 5. The germline CDR1 and CDR2 sequences are MNHNY and SVGAGI (reference sequence). CDR3 length equals 14 residues.

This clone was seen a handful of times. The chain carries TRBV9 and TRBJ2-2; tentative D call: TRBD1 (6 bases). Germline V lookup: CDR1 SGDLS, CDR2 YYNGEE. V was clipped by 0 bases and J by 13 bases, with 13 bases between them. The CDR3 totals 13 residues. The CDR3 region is CASSVEGDTGLFF. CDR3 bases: TGTGCCAGCAGCGTAGAGGGGGACACTGGGCTGTTTTTT.